What follows are 19 T cell receptor beta chains derived from one specimen sequenced in a study of human T cells and chemical hapten exposure. Time point of the sample: patch test 2, 6 weeks after DPC sensitization. This sample's treatment: therapeutic diphenylcyclopropenone sensitization with weekly scalp DPC. TCRdb re-called the RACE reads with MiXCR, one entry per CDR3 protein. There are roughly 96,000 distinct CDR3 sequences in the sample; about 9.6% occur only once, and just over 2% lies in the top ten. Sequences were derived from whole blood, sampled in connection with sensitization to the hapten diphenylcyclopropenone (DPC). The source of these receptors is a woman aged 40 to 49 with alopecia areata. Some clones in this sample may be carry-over from other donors' samples.

This clonotype has ten or more counts. The V and J genes are TRBV11-2 and TRBJ2-1; weak D call: TRBD2 (6 bases). Germline V gene data show CDR1 as SGHAT and CDR2 as FQNNGV. The CDR3 length is 15 residues. Trimming left V 4 bases short and J 7 bases short, with 17 bases between. The CDR3 nucleotides are TGTGCCAGCAGCTCCACGGGACTTCCCGATAATGAGCAGTTCTTC. Protein sequence: CASSSTGLPDNEQFF. Using reference TRBV11-2 and TRBJ2-1 for the parts outside the CDR3, the full variable domain is EAGVAQSPRYKIIEKRQSVAFWCNPISGHATLYWYQQILGQGPKLLIQFQNNGVVDDSQLPKDRFSAERLKGVDSTLKIQPAKLEDSAVYLCASSSTGLPDNEQFFGPGTRLTVL.

The chain joins TRBV29-1 to TRBJ1-5, with 7 bases aligning to TRBD1. The CDR3 runs to 14 residues. The germline gives CDR1 SQVTM, CDR2 ANQGSEA. CDR3 protein: CSVTGERAGQPQHF. In nucleotides, the CDR3 is TGCAGTGTTACAGGGGAGAGGGCGGGTCAGCCCCAGCATTTT.

There are many counts of this clonotype. The chain employs TRBV10-3 and TRBJ2-3, with a possible D match to TRBD1 (7 bases). CDR1 and CDR2 from the germline V gene are ENHRY and SYGVKD. The CDR3 length is 14 residues. Trimming left V 6 bases short and J 5 bases short, with 15 bases between. CDR3 bases: TGTGCCATCAGGGAGGGGGCGCAGGGAGATACGCAGTATTTT. Translating gives CAIREGAQGDTQYF.

This clonotype appeared a few times. The chain joins TRBV28 to TRBJ2-3; 7 bases are shared with TRBD2. V shed 4 bases and J 1 base; nucleotides not matched to a gene: 8. The CDR3 is 16 residues long. Germline V gene data show CDR1 as MDHEN and CDR2 as SYDVKM. The chain's CDR3 is CASSSPVREGTDTQYF. The CDR3 nucleotides read TGTGCCAGCAGTTCCCCCGTACGGGAGGGCACAGATACGCAGTATTTT.

This clonotype was picked up many times. The chain joins TRBV6-2 or TRBV6-3 to TRBJ1-5; TRBD1 aligns across 10 bases. In germline, CDR1 is MNHEY, CDR2 SVGEGT. After removal of 6 bases from V and 4 bases from J, the junction contained 3 bases not matched to a gene. The CDR3 consists of 14 residues. This CDR3 is CASSRTGGNQPQHF. The CDR3 DNA sequence: TGTGCCAGCAGCAGGACAGGGGGGAATCAGCCCCAGCATTTT.

This clonotype appeared many times. The genes are TRBV12-3 or TRBV12-4 and TRBJ2-1; 7 bases line up with TRBD1. Trimming at V came to 8 bases and at J to 10 bases, leaving 14 bases not matched to a gene. This CDR3 region has 14 residues. CDR3 nucleotide sequence: TGTGCCAGCTCGCCGGGACAGCTAGCATCCGAGCAGTTCTTC. This sequence encodes CASSPGQLASEQFF.

This rearrangement joins TRBV20-1 to TRBJ2-7, with 8 bases identical to TRBD1. V was clipped by 0 bases and J by 2 bases; unmatched bases: 6. CDR1 DFQATT and CDR2 SNEGSKA come from the germline V gene (reference sequence). CDR3 length: 15 amino acids. CDR3: CSARDAGGDPYEQYF. CDR3 nucleotide sequence: TGCAGTGCTAGAGATGCAGGGGGCGATCCCTACGAGCAGTACTTC.

This clonotype was counted only a few times. The gene calls are TRBV19 and TRBJ1-1, with D uncertain. From germline, CDR1 is LNHDA and CDR2 SQIVND (reference sequence). The CDR3 has 14 residues. The V and J ends lost 4 bases and 5 bases respectively, with 14 bases between them. The CDR3 DNA reads TGTGCCAGTAGTAAGGTCAGGCGGGAGACTGAAGCTTTCTTT. Its protein product is CASSKVRRETEAFF. Filled out from reference TRBV19 and TRBJ1-1, the complete variable domain reads DGGITQSPKYLFRKEGQNVTLSCEQNLNHDAMYWYRQDPGQGLRLIYYSQIVNDFQKGDIAEGYSVSREKKESFPLTVTSAQKNPTAFYLCASSKVRRETEAFFGQGTRLTVV.

This chain uses TRBV12-3 or TRBV12-4 with TRBJ2-7; 8 nucleotides agree with TRBD1. V dropped 6 bases and J dropped 7; count of bases not matched to a gene: 8. The CDR3 runs 13 residues. CDR3 coding DNA: TGTGCCAGCAGCAGGACAGGGACGGGGGAGCAGTACTTC. Translating it yields CASSRTGTGEQYF.

This clonotype was detected only a few times. The chain uses TRBV4-1 and TRBJ1-5; D is unresolved. CDR1 and CDR2 from the germline V gene are MGHRA and YSYEKL. V gave up 3 bases and J gave up 2 bases, with 14 bases separating them. The CDR3 contains 16 residues. The CDR3 DNA reads as TGCGCCAGCAGCCACCCCGAGGGAGGGCGCAATCAGCCCCAGCATTTT. Translation gives CASSHPEGGRNQPQHF.

There are a few counts of this clonotype. V and J are TRBV6-2 or TRBV6-3 and TRBJ1-2; 7 nucleotides align to TRBD1. V dropped 0 bases and J dropped 7; count of bases not matched to a gene: 5. CDR1 is MNHEY, CDR2 SVGEGT, per germline. The CDR3 loop spans 14 amino acids. CDR3 sequence: CASSYSPAGGGYTF. The CDR3 DNA reads TGTGCCAGCAGTTACTCCCCTGCAGGGGGTGGCTACACCTTC.

The chain joins TRBV7-9 to TRBJ2-7; 12 positions match TRBD1. The CDR3 sequence is 14 residues long. J was trimmed by 6 bases and V by 6 bases; bases with no gene match: 6. The germline V gene encodes CDR1 SEHNR and CDR2 FQNEAQ (reference sequence). The CDR3 sequence: CASRLGTGGSEQYF. In DNA, the CDR3 is TGTGCCAGCAGACTGGGGACAGGGGGCAGCGAGCAGTACTTC.

This chain connects TRBV12-3 or TRBV12-4 to TRBJ1-2, with 10 bases identical to TRBD1. With V trimmed by 7 bases and J by 8 bases, 13 bases remained unmatched. The CDR3 loop spans 15 amino acids. The CDR3 DNA is TGTGCCAGCACCGTCGACGACAGGGGGCGAGAGGGCTACACCTTC. Its translation is CASTVDDRGREGYTF.

Many counts were recorded for this clonotype. The chain is built from TRBV6-5 and TRBJ2-3; 13 bases match TRBD2. The CDR3 length is 15 residues. V dropped 6 bases and J dropped 7; count of bases not matched to a gene: 7. Germline V gene data show CDR1 as MNHEY and CDR2 as SVGAGI. CDR3 amino acids: CASSLLAGGPYTQYF. The CDR3 nucleotides are TGTGCCAGCAGCTTACTAGCGGGAGGGCCATATACGCAGTATTTT.

This rearrangement joins TRBV19 to TRBJ1-5; D might be TRBD1 (6 bases). Germline CDR1 is LNHDA and CDR2 is SQIVND (reference sequence). Trimming stripped 6 bases from V and 4 bases from J, with 10 bases between. The CDR3 is 13 amino acids. The CDR3 region is CASSGQHNQPQHF. The CDR3, as DNA: TGTGCCAGTAGCGGACAGCATAATCAGCCCCAGCATTTT.

This clonotype was seen a handful of times. The rearrangement joins TRBV6-2 or TRBV6-3 to TRBJ2-7, with D perhaps TRBD2 (5 bases). The CDR3 length is 13 residues. Trimming removed 4 bases from V and 2 bases from J, with 9 bases in between. Germline-derived CDR1 and CDR2 are MNHEY and SVGEGT. CDR3 residues: CASSWNGAYEQYF. Written as DNA, the CDR3 is TGTGCCAGCAGTTGGAACGGGGCCTACGAGCAGTACTTC.

The chain combines TRBV4-3 with TRBJ2-7, with D perhaps TRBD1 (5 bases). The CDR3 spans 17 residues. Germline CDR1 and CDR2: LGHNA and YSLEER. V dropped 0 bases and J dropped 5 bases, with 20 bases sitting between them. For the CDR3, the DNA is TGCGCCAGCAGCCAAGAAGGGGCCAGCTCATCTCCCCACGAGCAGTACTTC. It translates to CASSQEGASSSPHEQYF.

This clonotype was seen only a few times. The rearrangement links TRBV7-2 to TRBJ2-3; 9 positions agree with TRBD2. In germline, CDR1 is SGHTA, CDR2 FQGNSA. The CDR3 is 17 amino acids. Trimming at V came to 5 bases and at J to 2 bases, leaving 11 bases not matched to a gene. The CDR3 sequence is CASSTSPAGGYTDTQYF. For the CDR3, the DNA is TGTGCCAGCAGCACTTCACCAGCGGGAGGTTACACAGATACGCAGTATTTT. The variable domain in full, completed from reference TRBV7-2 and TRBJ2-3, reads GAGVSQSPSNKVTEKGKDVELRCDPISGHTALYWYRQSLGQGLEFLIYFQGNSAPDKSGLPSDRFSAERTGGSVSTLTIQRTQQEDSAVYLCASSTSPAGGYTDTQYFGPGTRLTVL.

DNA for the CDR3: TGTGCCAGCAGAGACTCGACAGGTAGCTCCTACGAGCAGTACTTC. Encoded protein: CASRDSTGSSYEQYF. The rearrangement joins TRBV28 to TRBJ2-7; a weak D match, TRBD1 (6 bases). This CDR3 region has 15 residues. Germline V gene lookup returns CDR1 MDHEN and CDR2 SYDVKM. Trimming stripped 6 bases from V and 0 bases from J, with 15 bases between.